This is a list of T cell receptor beta chains from one sample in a study of T cells in Graves' hyperthyroidism and ophthalmopathy. Each CDR3 protein is one row after TCRdb ran MiXCR on the multiplex PCR reads. This sample yields about 420,000 distinct CDR3 sequences, of which approximately 14% are seen a single time; 13% to 15% belongs to the top ten. What was sequenced was blood. These receptors were collected from a woman between 18 and 30 years old with Graves' hyperthyroidism. Both conserved end residues are part of each CDR3. The order of the fields is CDR3 protein, CDR3 DNA, D gene, CDR3 length, J gene, clone size, V gene. D genes are given only for firm matches. Where a row states a size, it is once, few, many or the class of an expanded clone; other rows omit it.

CDR3aa: CASTLRQDTSYEQYF; CDR3nt: TGTGCCAGCACCCTGAGACAGGACACCTCCTACGAGCAGTACTTC; d_gene: .; len: 15; j_gene: TRBJ2-7; abundance: .; v_gene: TRBV12-3/TRBV12-4
CDR3aa: CASSESSAGTGYYSNQPQHF; CDR3nt: TGTGCCAGCAGTGAATCCTCCGCTGGGACAGGTTATTATAGCAATCAGCCCCAGCATTTT; d_gene: TRBD1; len: 20; j_gene: TRBJ1-5; abundance: many; v_gene: TRBV6-1
CDR3aa: CASLQGGLAEETQYF; CDR3nt: TGTGCCAGCCTCCAAGGGGGACTAGCGGAAGAGACCCAGTACTTC; d_gene: TRBD2; len: 15; j_gene: TRBJ2-5; abundance: many; v_gene: TRBV2
CDR3aa: CASSLAANQETQYF; CDR3nt: TGTGCCAGCAGCTTAGCTGCTAACCAAGAGACCCAGTACTTC; d_gene: .; len: 14; j_gene: TRBJ2-5; abundance: many; v_gene: TRBV11-2
CDR3aa: CASSQIGPTNNYGYTF; CDR3nt: TGCGCCAGCAGCCAAATAGGACCGACGAATAACTATGGCTACACCTTC; d_gene: .; len: 16; j_gene: TRBJ1-2; abundance: many; v_gene: TRBV4-1
CDR3aa: CSASLAGLYNEQFF; CDR3nt: TGCAGTGCTAGTCTAGCGGGGCTTTACAATGAGCAGTTCTTC; d_gene: TRBD2; len: 14; j_gene: TRBJ2-1; abundance: .; v_gene: TRBV20-1
CDR3aa: CASGRTSGRGQFF; CDR3nt: TGTGCCAGCGGAAGGACTAGCGGGAGAGGGCAGTTCTTC; d_gene: TRBD2; len: 13; j_gene: TRBJ2-1; abundance: .; v_gene: TRBV28
CDR3aa: CASSLPGMPQHF; CDR3nt: TGTGCCAGCTCACTCCCCGGGATGCCCCAGCATTTT; d_gene: .; len: 12; j_gene: TRBJ1-5; abundance: many; v_gene: TRBV18
CDR3aa: CASSQDLRSYPNSGNTIYF; CDR3nt: TGTGCCAGCAGCCAAGATCTCAGGAGCTACCCCAACTCTGGAAACACCATATATTTT; d_gene: .; len: 19; j_gene: TRBJ1-3; abundance: few; v_gene: TRBV4-2
CDR3aa: CASSQGMGQAVYEQYF; CDR3nt: TGTGCCAGCAGCCAAGGGATGGGACAGGCAGTATACGAGCAGTACTTC; d_gene: TRBD1; len: 16; j_gene: TRBJ2-7; abundance: few; v_gene: TRBV4-2
CDR3aa: CASSLFDKTNTEAFF; CDR3nt: TGTGCCAGCAGCTTGTTCGACAAGACAAACACTGAAGCTTTCTTT; d_gene: .; len: 15; j_gene: TRBJ1-1; abundance: few; v_gene: TRBV5-5
CDR3aa: CASSYSGTGAYGYTF; CDR3nt: TGTGCCAGCAGTTACTCGGGGACAGGGGCCTATGGCTACACCTTC; d_gene: TRBD1; len: 15; j_gene: TRBJ1-2; abundance: few; v_gene: TRBV6-5
CDR3aa: CASSVSQGANTEAFF; CDR3nt: TGTGCCAGCAGTGTGTCACAGGGCGCGAACACTGAAGCTTTCTTT; d_gene: .; len: 15; j_gene: TRBJ1-1; abundance: many; v_gene: TRBV2
CDR3aa: CASSLKGPRETQYF; CDR3nt: TGTGCCAGCAGTTTAAAGGGGCCGAGGGAGACCCAGTACTTC; d_gene: .; len: 14; j_gene: TRBJ2-5; abundance: .; v_gene: TRBV27
CDR3aa: CAGREEGSGNQPQHF; CDR3nt: TGTGCCGGCAGGGAGGAGGGGTCAGGCAATCAGCCCCAGCATTTT; d_gene: .; len: 15; j_gene: TRBJ1-5; abundance: .; v_gene: TRBV6-1
CDR3aa: CASSASGGTGELFF; CDR3nt: TGTGCCAGCAGTGCTAGCGGGGGGACCGGGGAGCTGTTTTTT; d_gene: TRBD2; len: 14; j_gene: TRBJ2-2; abundance: few; v_gene: TRBV25-1
CDR3aa: CASSLSAGEGARFDGYTF; CDR3nt: TGTGCCAGCAGCTTAAGCGCGGGAGAAGGGGCTCGTTTTGATGGCTACACCTTC; d_gene: .; len: 18; j_gene: TRBJ1-2; abundance: many; v_gene: TRBV11-1
CDR3aa: CATPPAADTQYF; CDR3nt: TGTGCCACCCCTCCCGCGGCGGATACGCAGTATTTT; d_gene: .; len: 12; j_gene: TRBJ2-3; abundance: .; v_gene: TRBV27
CDR3aa: CASSLVPPGQGPYSNQPQHF; CDR3nt: TGTGCCAGCAGCTTAGTACCTCCGGGACAGGGACCATATAGCAATCAGCCCCAGCATTTT; d_gene: TRBD1; len: 20; j_gene: TRBJ1-5; abundance: few; v_gene: TRBV7-9
CDR3aa: CASNARDRDNSPLHF; CDR3nt: TGTGCCAGCAACGCCCGGGACAGAGATAATTCACCCCTCCACTTT; d_gene: TRBD1; len: 15; j_gene: TRBJ1-6; abundance: .; v_gene: TRBV11-2
CDR3aa: CATSDTRADTQYF; CDR3nt: TGTGCCACCAGTGATACTAGGGCAGATACGCAGTATTTT; d_gene: .; len: 13; j_gene: TRBJ2-3; abundance: .; v_gene: TRBV24-1
CDR3aa: CASKTLEAGTDTQYF; CDR3nt: TGTGCCAGTAAAACACTAGAGGCCGGCACAGATACGCAGTATTTT; d_gene: .; len: 15; j_gene: TRBJ2-3; abundance: .; v_gene: TRBV19
CDR3aa: CASSQEPRTGLSYEQYF; CDR3nt: TGCGCCAGCAGCCAAGAACCTAGGACAGGGCTCTCCTACGAGCAGTACTTC; d_gene: TRBD1; len: 17; j_gene: TRBJ2-7; abundance: .; v_gene: TRBV4-1
CDR3aa: CASSLERVQGSPYEQYF; CDR3nt: TGTGCCAGCAGCTTAGAGAGGGTACAGGGTAGCCCGTACGAGCAGTACTTC; d_gene: .; len: 17; j_gene: TRBJ2-7; abundance: few; v_gene: TRBV11-2
CDR3aa: CASTRTSGIDTDTQYF; CDR3nt: TGTGCCAGCACCCGGACTAGCGGGATTGACACAGATACGCAGTATTTT; d_gene: TRBD2; len: 16; j_gene: TRBJ2-3; abundance: many; v_gene: TRBV7-9
CDR3aa: CASSPVAGLHNEQFF; CDR3nt: TGTGCCAGCAGCCCGGTAGCGGGGCTACACAATGAGCAGTTCTTC; d_gene: TRBD2; len: 15; j_gene: TRBJ2-1; abundance: .; v_gene: TRBV6-2/TRBV6-3
CDR3aa: CASSEPGQNYEQYF; CDR3nt: TGTGCCAGCAGTGAACCGGGACAGAACTACGAGCAGTACTTC; d_gene: TRBD1; len: 14; j_gene: TRBJ2-7; abundance: .; v_gene: TRBV25-1
CDR3aa: CASSPGTSGIDEQFF; CDR3nt: TGTGCCAGCAGCCCCGGGACTAGCGGGATAGATGAGCAGTTCTTC; d_gene: TRBD2; len: 15; j_gene: TRBJ2-1; abundance: many; v_gene: TRBV7-9
CDR3aa: CASRLDRTTGELFF; CDR3nt: TGTGCCAGCAGACTAGACAGAACCACCGGGGAGCTGTTTTTT; d_gene: .; len: 14; j_gene: TRBJ2-2; abundance: few; v_gene: TRBV2
CDR3aa: CASSLRGSLSYEQYF; CDR3nt: TGTGCCAGCAGCCTCCGGGGGTCCCTCTCCTACGAGCAGTACTTC; d_gene: .; len: 15; j_gene: TRBJ2-7; abundance: many; v_gene: TRBV3-1
CDR3aa: CASSQSRWSGDAEQYF; CDR3nt: TGCGCCAGCAGCCAATCGCGCTGGTCCGGGGACGCCGAGCAGTACTTC; d_gene: .; len: 16; j_gene: TRBJ2-7; abundance: .; v_gene: TRBV4-1
CDR3aa: CASSVGLGNDSPLHF; CDR3nt: TGTGCCAGCAGCGTAGGGCTAGGGAATGATTCACCCCTCCACTTT; d_gene: .; len: 15; j_gene: TRBJ1-6; abundance: many; v_gene: TRBV9
CDR3aa: CASSPSGIYNEQFF; CDR3nt: TGTGCCAGTAGCCCTAGCGGGATTTACAATGAGCAGTTCTTC; d_gene: TRBD2; len: 14; j_gene: TRBJ2-1; abundance: .; v_gene: TRBV19
CDR3aa: CASSLEAAGVLMYNEQFF; CDR3nt: TGCGCCAGCAGCTTGGAGGCAGCGGGAGTATTAATGTACAATGAGCAGTTCTTC; d_gene: TRBD2; len: 18; j_gene: TRBJ2-1; abundance: many; v_gene: TRBV5-1
CDR3aa: CASRQVNTGELFF; CDR3nt: TGTGCCAGCAGACAGGTGAACACCGGGGAGCTGTTTTTT; d_gene: .; len: 13; j_gene: TRBJ2-2; abundance: few; v_gene: TRBV2
CDR3aa: CASSLGGLGDTGELFF; CDR3nt: TGTGCCAGCAGCTTAGGGGGTCTGGGGGATACCGGGGAGCTGTTTTTT; d_gene: .; len: 16; j_gene: TRBJ2-2; abundance: many; v_gene: TRBV7-3
CDR3aa: CASSLPDTYEQYF; CDR3nt: TGCGCCAGCAGCTTGCCCGATACCTACGAGCAGTACTTC; d_gene: .; len: 13; j_gene: TRBJ2-7; abundance: many; v_gene: TRBV5-1
CDR3aa: CSVEKVSGSNQETQYF; CDR3nt: TGCAGCGTTGAAAAAGTAAGCGGGAGCAACCAAGAGACCCAGTACTTC; d_gene: TRBD2; len: 16; j_gene: TRBJ2-5; abundance: .; v_gene: TRBV29-1
CDR3aa: CASAKEGPDTQYF; CDR3nt: TGTGCCAGCGCTAAGGAGGGTCCAGATACGCAGTATTTT; d_gene: .; len: 13; j_gene: TRBJ2-3; abundance: many; v_gene: TRBV7-2
CDR3aa: CSASGGPFYNEQFF; CDR3nt: TGCAGCGCCTCTGGGGGACCGTTCTACAATGAGCAGTTCTTC; d_gene: .; len: 14; j_gene: TRBJ2-1; abundance: .; v_gene: TRBV29-1
CDR3aa: CSARNRGSSNTGELFF; CDR3nt: TGCAGTGCTAGAAATCGGGGCAGCTCAAACACCGGGGAGCTGTTTTTT; d_gene: .; len: 16; j_gene: TRBJ2-2; abundance: few; v_gene: TRBV20-1